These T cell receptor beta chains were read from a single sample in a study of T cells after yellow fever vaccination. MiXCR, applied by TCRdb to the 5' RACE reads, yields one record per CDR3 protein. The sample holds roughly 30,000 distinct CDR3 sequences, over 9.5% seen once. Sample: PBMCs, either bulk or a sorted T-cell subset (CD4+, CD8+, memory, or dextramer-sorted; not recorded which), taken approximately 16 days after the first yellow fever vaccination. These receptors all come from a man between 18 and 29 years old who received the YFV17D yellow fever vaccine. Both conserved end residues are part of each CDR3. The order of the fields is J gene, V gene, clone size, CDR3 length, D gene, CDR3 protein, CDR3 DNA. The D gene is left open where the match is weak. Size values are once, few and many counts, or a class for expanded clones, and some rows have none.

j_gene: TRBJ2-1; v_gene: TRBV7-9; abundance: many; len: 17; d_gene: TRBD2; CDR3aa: CASRPRPGTSIWNEQFF; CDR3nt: TGTGCCAGCAGGCCAAGACCCGGGACTAGTATTTGGAATGAGCAGTTCTTC
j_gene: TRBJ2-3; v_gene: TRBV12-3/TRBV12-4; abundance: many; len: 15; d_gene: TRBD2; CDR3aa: CASRLAGGGTDTQYF; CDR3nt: TGTGCCAGCAGACTAGCGGGGGGCGGGACAGATACGCAGTATTTT
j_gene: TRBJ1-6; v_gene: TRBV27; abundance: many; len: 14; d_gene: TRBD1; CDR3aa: CASRSGGGGSPLHF; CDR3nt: TGTGCCAGCAGATCAGGGGGCGGGGGTTCACCCCTCCACTTT
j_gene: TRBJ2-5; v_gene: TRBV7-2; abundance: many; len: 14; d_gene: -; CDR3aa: CASSLQGGRETQYF; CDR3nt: TGTGCCAGCAGCTTACAGGGTGGTCGGGAGACCCAGTACTTC
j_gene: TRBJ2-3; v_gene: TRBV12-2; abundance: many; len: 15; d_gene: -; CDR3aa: CASRPNRGSTDTQYF; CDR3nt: TGTGCAAGTCGCCCGAACAGGGGCAGCACAGATACGCAGTATTTT
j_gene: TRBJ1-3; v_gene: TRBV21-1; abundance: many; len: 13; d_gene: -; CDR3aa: CATGGTSGNTIYF; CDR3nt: TGTGCCACCGGCGGAACCTCTGGAAACACCATATATTTT
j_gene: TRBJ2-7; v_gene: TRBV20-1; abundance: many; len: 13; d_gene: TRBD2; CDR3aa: CSAPRRGAAEQYF; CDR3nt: TGCAGTGCCCCCCGGCGGGGGGCCGCCGAGCAGTACTTC
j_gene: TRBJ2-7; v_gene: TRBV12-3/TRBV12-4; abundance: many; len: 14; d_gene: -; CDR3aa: CASSLGTSYYEQYF; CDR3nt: TGTGCCAGCAGTTTGGGGACATCCTACTACGAGCAGTACTTC
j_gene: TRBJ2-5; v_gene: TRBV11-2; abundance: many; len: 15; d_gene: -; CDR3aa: CASSLARGPQETQYF; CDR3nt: TGTGCCAGCAGCTTAGCCAGGGGCCCTCAAGAGACCCAGTACTTC
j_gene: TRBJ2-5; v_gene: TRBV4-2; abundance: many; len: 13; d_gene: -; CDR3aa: CASSQEYGRDQYF; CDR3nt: TGTGCCAGCAGCCAAGAATATGGGCGAGACCAGTACTTC
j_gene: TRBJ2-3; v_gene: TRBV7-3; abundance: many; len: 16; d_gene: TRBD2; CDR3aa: CASSPRGGSNTDTQYF; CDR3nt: TGTGCCAGCAGCCCCCGGGGGGGCTCCAACACAGATACGCAGTATTTT
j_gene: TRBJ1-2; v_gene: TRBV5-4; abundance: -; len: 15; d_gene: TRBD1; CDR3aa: CASSTDRGGGYGYTF; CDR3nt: TGTGCCAGCAGTACCGACAGGGGAGGTGGCTATGGCTACACCTTC
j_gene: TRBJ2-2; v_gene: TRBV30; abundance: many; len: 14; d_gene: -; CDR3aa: CAGSPPTDTGELFF; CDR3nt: TGTGCCGGGAGCCCCCCGACCGACACCGGGGAGCTGTTTTTT
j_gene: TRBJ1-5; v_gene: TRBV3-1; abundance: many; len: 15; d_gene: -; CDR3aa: CASSRSTAGNQPQHF; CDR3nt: TGTGCCAGCAGCCGAAGCACGGCGGGCAATCAGCCCCAGCATTTT
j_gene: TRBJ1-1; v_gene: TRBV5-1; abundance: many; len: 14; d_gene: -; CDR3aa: CASSVQVFNAEAFF; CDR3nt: TGCGCCAGCAGCGTACAGGTATTCAACGCTGAAGCTTTCTTT
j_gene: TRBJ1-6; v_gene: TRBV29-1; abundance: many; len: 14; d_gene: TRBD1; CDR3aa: CSVSQGNRGSPLHF; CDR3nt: TGCAGCGTCTCACAGGGGAATAGAGGATCACCCCTCCACTTT
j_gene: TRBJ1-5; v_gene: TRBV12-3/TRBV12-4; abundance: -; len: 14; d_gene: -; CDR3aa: CASSLSRANQPQHF; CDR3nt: TGTGCCAGCAGTTTAAGCAGGGCGAATCAGCCCCAGCATTTT
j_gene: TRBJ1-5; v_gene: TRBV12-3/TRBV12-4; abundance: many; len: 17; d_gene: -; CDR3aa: CASSLRGVRGNNQPQHF; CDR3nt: TGTGCCAGCAGTTTAAGGGGGGTACGGGGAAACAATCAGCCCCAGCATTTT
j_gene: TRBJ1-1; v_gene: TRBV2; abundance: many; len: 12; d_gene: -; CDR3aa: CASSEFNTEAFF; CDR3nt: TGTGCCAGCAGTGAATTTAACACTGAAGCTTTCTTT
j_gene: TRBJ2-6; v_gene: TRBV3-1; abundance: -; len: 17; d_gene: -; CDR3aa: CASCPSRVNSGANVLTF; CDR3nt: TGTGCCTCCTGCCCTTCCAGGGTGAACTCTGGGGCCAACGTCCTGACTTTC
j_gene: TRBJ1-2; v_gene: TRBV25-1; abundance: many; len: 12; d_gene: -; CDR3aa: CASSEHGRGYTF; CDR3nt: TGTGCCAGCAGTGAGCACGGCAGAGGCTACACCTTC
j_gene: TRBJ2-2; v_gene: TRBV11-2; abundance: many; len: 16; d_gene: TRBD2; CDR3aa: CASSLLAGAFTGELFF; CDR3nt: TGTGCCAGCAGCTTACTAGCGGGGGCGTTCACCGGGGAGCTGTTTTTT
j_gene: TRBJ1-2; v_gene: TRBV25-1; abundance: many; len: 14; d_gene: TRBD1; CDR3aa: CASSEPGQGYGYTF; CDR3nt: TGTGCCAGCAGTGAACCGGGACAGGGCTATGGCTACACCTTC
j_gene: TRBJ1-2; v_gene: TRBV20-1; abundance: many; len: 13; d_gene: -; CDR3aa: CSAYSAKNYGYTF; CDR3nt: TGCAGTGCTTACTCTGCCAAAAACTATGGCTACACCTTC
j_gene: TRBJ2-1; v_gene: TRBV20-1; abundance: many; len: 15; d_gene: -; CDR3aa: CSATFFSGLHNEQFF; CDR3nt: TGCAGTGCCACCTTTTTCTCGGGACTTCACAATGAGCAGTTCTTC
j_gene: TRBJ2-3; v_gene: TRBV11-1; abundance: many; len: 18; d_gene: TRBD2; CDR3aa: CASSSPRRTSGGTDTQYF; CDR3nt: TGTGCCAGCAGCTCGCCCCGTCGGACTAGCGGGGGCACAGATACGCAGTATTTT
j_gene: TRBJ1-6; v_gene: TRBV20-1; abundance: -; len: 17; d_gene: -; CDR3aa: CSVSGQTPSSYNSPLHF; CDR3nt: TGCAGTGTCTCGGGCCAGACTCCGAGCTCCTATAATTCACCCCTCCACTTT
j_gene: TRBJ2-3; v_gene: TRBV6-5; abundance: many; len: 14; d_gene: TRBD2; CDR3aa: CASSSGGAGHTQYF; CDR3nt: TGTGCCAGCAGTTCCGGGGGGGCGGGCCATACGCAGTATTTT
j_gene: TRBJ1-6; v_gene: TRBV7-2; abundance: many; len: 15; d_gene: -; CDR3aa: CASSLAAVGNSPLHF; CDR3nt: TGTGCCAGCAGCTTAGCCGCGGTGGGTAATTCACCCCTCCACTTT
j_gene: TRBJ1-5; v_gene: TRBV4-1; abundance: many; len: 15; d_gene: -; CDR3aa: CASSGGGWGNQPQHF; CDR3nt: TGCGCCAGCAGCGGGGGGGGATGGGGCAATCAGCCCCAGCATTTT
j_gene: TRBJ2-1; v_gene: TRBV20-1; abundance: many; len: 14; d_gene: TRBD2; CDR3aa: CSARDSGKHNEQFF; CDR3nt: TGCAGTGCTAGGGATAGCGGGAAACACAATGAGCAGTTCTTC
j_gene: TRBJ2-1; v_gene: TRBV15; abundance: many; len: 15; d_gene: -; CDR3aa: CATSRGGAPYNEQFF; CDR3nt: TGTGCCACCAGCAGAGGTGGGGCCCCCTACAATGAGCAGTTCTTC
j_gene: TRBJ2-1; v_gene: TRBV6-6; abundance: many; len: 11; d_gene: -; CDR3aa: CASSSIYEQFF; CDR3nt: TGTGCCAGCAGCTCGATATACGAGCAGTTCTTC
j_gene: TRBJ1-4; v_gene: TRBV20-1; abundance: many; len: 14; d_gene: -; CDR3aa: CSATPGGAGEKLFF; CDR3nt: TGCAGTGCTACCCCCGGGGGGGCAGGGGAAAAACTGTTTTTT
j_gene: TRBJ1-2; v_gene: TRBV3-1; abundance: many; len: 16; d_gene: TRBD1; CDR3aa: CASSLRGQGREHGYTF; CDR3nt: TGTGCCAGCAGCTTACGAGGACAGGGAAGAGAACATGGCTACACCTTC
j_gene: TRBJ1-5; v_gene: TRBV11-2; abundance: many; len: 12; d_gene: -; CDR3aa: CATTEGGKPQHF; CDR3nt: TGTGCCACCACCGAGGGGGGAAAGCCCCAGCATTTT
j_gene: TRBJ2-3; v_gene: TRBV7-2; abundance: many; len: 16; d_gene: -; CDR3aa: CASSPILGGLGDTQYF; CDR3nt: TGTGCCAGCAGCCCTATCCTAGGAGGTCTGGGAGATACGCAGTATTTT
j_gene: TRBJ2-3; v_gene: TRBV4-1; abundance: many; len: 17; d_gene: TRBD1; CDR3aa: CASSLARTGARGDTQYF; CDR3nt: TGCGCCAGCAGCCTCGCCCGAACAGGGGCCCGGGGAGATACGCAGTATTTT
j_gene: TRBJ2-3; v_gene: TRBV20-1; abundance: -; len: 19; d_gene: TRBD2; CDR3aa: CSAQTPGLAGGLNDGTQYF; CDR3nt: TGCAGTGCCCAGACTCCCGGCTTAGCGGGGGGCCTTAATGATGGTACGCAGTATTTT
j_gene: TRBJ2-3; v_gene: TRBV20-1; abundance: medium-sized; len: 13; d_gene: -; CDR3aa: CSADERGTDTQYF; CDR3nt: TGCAGTGCCGACGAACGAGGAACAGATACGCAGTATTTT
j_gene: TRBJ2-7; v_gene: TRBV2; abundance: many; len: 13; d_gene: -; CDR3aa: CASSDVGRAEQYF; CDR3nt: TGTGCCAGCAGTGACGTGGGACGTGCCGAGCAGTACTTC
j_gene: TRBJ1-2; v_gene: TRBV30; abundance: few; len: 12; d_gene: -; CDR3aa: CAWSLSSSGYTF; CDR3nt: TGTGCCTGGAGTCTCTCCTCCAGTGGCTACACCTTC
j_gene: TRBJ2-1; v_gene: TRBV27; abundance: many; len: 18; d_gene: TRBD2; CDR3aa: CASSAGTSGETPYNEQFF; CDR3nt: TGTGCCAGCAGTGCTGGGACTAGCGGGGAGACACCCTACAATGAGCAGTTCTTC
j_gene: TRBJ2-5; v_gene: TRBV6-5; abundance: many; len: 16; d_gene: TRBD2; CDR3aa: CASSYSGPGGGETQYF; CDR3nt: TGTGCCAGCAGTTACTCCGGACCGGGAGGCGGAGAGACCCAGTACTTC
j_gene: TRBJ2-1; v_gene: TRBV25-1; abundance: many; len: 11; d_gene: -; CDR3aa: CASRDVNEQFF; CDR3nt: TGTGCCAGCCGGGACGTTAATGAGCAGTTCTTC
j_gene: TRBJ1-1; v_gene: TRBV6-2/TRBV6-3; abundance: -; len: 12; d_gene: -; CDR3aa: CGSSYMNTEAFF; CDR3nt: TGTGGCAGTAGTTACATGAACACTGAAGCTTTCTTT
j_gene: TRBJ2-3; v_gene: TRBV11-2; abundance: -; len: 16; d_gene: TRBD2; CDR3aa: CASNLASGGSTDTQYF; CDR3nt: TGTGCCAGCAACTTGGCTAGCGGGGGGTCCACAGATACGCAGTATTTT